This T cell receptor (beta chain) emerged from a study of CD8+CD57+ T cells in acquired aplastic anemia. Genomic DNA served as template for TCR beta VDJ and CDR3 profiling. TCRdb processed the reads anew with MiXCR; each CDR3 protein has one entry. The table lists hundreds of thousands of distinct CDR3 sequences, around half of them singletons. Germline V gene data show CDR1 as MGHDK and CDR2 as SYGVNS. The J segment lost 9 bases and the V segment lost 3 bases, leaving 6 bases of the junction unmatched. This CDR3 has 14 residues. General observations from the study: Almost 30 CD8+ CDR3 sequences occurred in both the patients and the controls.

Flow cytometry had shown expanded CD8+CD57+ cells in the patients chosen for sequencing. Notes on this clonotype: Its cognate antigen is unknown.

This receptor was obtained from a human donor with aplastic anemia. The chain employs TRBV25-1 and TRBJ2-1; TRBD1 aligns across 9 bases. Material for sequencing was sorted CD4+, CD8+, or CD8+CD57+ T cells (not recorded which) from PBMCs. CDR3 amino acids: CASSDWTGVTEQFF. Here the CDR3 DNA reads TGTGCCAGCAGTGACTGGACAGGGGTCACTGAGCAGTTCTTC.